The TCR beta chain under discussion was sequenced for a study of regulatory T cells in long-lasting Graves disease. General study results and limits: Analysis covered peripheral blood alone, not thyroid tissue. TCR diversity was lower in persistent than newly diagnosed Graves' disease. Persistent disease favored TRBV28, TRBJ1-2 and TRBJ2-5.

Time point indicated: persistent/refractory GD, antithyroid drugs over 5 years with positive TRAb. The authors made the TCR library using RNA they extracted from PBMCs. Graves' disease diagnoses followed American Thyroid Association guidelines. Combining iRepertoire HTBI primers with Arm-PCR of CDR3 regions, the authors built TCR beta libraries. TCRdb independently ran MiXCR on the multiplex PCR reads; one entry per CDR3 protein. This table holds fewer than 400,000 distinct CDR3 sequences, about a fifth found once. Germline CDR1 and CDR2: MDHEN and SYDVKM. This CDR3 is built from 14 residues. With 8 bases removed from V and 1 base from J, the gap between germline ends came to 15 bases. This clonotype was seen ten or more times. Its antigen is currently unknown.

The sample was peripheral blood mononuclear cells (PBMCs), taken when the disease was refractory, from a patient treated with antithyroid drugs. The sequence came from a female donor with Graves disease. This chain uses TRBV28 with TRBJ2-7, with D possibly TRBD2 on 6 matching bases. CDR3 sequence reads: CASSDRGISYEQYF. The CDR3 DNA follows: TGTGCCAGCTCGGACCGCGGGATATCCTACGAGCAGTACTTC.